Listed below are T cell receptor beta chains from one sample, sequenced in a study of blood T cells in healthy people across ages. TCRdb processed the 5' RACE reads anew with MiXCR; each CDR3 protein has one entry. The sample shows 800,000 to 950,000 distinct CDR3 sequences, about 48% of them seen only once. The sample taken for sequencing was blood. Receptors originate from a man aged 25 to 45 in good health. CDR3s include the opening cysteine and the closing phenylalanine or tryptophan. Expanded clones are given a class, and other clones once, few, many or no size at all.

v_gene: TRBV4-1
j_gene: TRBJ2-1
abundance: NA
CDR3aa: CTSSQAGDGVEEQFF

v_gene: TRBV3-1
j_gene: NA
abundance: NA
CDR3aa: CASSLAASGGAAYEQYF

v_gene: TRBV6-5
j_gene: TRBJ2-1
abundance: few
CDR3aa: CASSRDRLLSGNEQFF

v_gene: TRBV27
j_gene: TRBJ1-6
abundance: few
CDR3aa: CASRGGPSSNSPLHF

v_gene: TRBV7-8
j_gene: TRBJ2-5
abundance: few
CDR3aa: CASSLVNVAGARETQYF

v_gene: TRBV2
j_gene: TRBJ2-7
abundance: few
CDR3aa: CASSVQGAEQYF

v_gene: TRBV20-1
j_gene: TRBJ2-7
abundance: NA
CDR3aa: CSATSGRYEQYF

v_gene: TRBV12-3/TRBV12-4
j_gene: TRBJ2-5
abundance: NA
CDR3aa: CASTPGGASGGQETQYF

v_gene: TRBV4-2
j_gene: TRBJ1-2
abundance: NA
CDR3aa: CASSQDRGGYFNYGYTF

v_gene: TRBV24-1
j_gene: TRBJ2-3
abundance: NA
CDR3aa: CATSDVEQGGDTQYF

v_gene: TRBV7-9
j_gene: TRBJ1-1
abundance: NA
CDR3aa: CASSPQGRTEAFF

v_gene: TRBV7-8
j_gene: TRBJ1-5
abundance: NA
CDR3aa: CASSLESVGQGNQPQHF

v_gene: TRBV25-1
j_gene: TRBJ2-5
abundance: few
CDR3aa: CASSGNRYQYF

v_gene: TRBV15
j_gene: TRBJ2-1
abundance: NA
CDR3aa: CATSRDPGDRVNNEQFF

v_gene: TRBV5-6
j_gene: TRBJ2-3
abundance: once
CDR3aa: CASSLTRWDTQYF

v_gene: TRBV5-1
j_gene: TRBJ2-1
abundance: NA
CDR3aa: CASSTAEGGFNEQFF

v_gene: TRBV4-1
j_gene: TRBJ1-5
abundance: NA
CDR3aa: CASSQDDSDHGQPQHF

v_gene: TRBV5-1
j_gene: TRBJ2-5
abundance: NA
CDR3aa: CASSLVDSEGETQYF

v_gene: TRBV28
j_gene: TRBJ2-7
abundance: NA
CDR3aa: CASTRIAYEQYF

v_gene: TRBV7-2
j_gene: TRBJ1-1
abundance: NA
CDR3aa: CASNLSGLSTEAFF

v_gene: TRBV6-1
j_gene: TRBJ2-4
abundance: few
CDR3aa: CASSEQGNIQYF

v_gene: TRBV4-3
j_gene: TRBJ2-7
abundance: few
CDR3aa: CASSQDINREQYF

v_gene: TRBV4-1
j_gene: TRBJ2-3
abundance: few
CDR3aa: CASSQDRQGFSTDTQYF

v_gene: TRBV5-1
j_gene: TRBJ1-1
abundance: NA
CDR3aa: CASSRTGELYTEAFF

v_gene: TRBV12-3/TRBV12-4
j_gene: TRBJ2-5
abundance: many
CDR3aa: CASSPGTSGGQETQYF

v_gene: TRBV5-1
j_gene: TRBJ1-4
abundance: NA
CDR3aa: CASSPGTGDEKLFF

v_gene: TRBV6-5
j_gene: TRBJ1-4
abundance: NA
CDR3aa: CASSGTIREKLFF

v_gene: TRBV7-9
j_gene: TRBJ2-7
abundance: NA
CDR3aa: CASSLSVSAYEQYF

v_gene: TRBV6-5
j_gene: TRBJ2-3
abundance: NA
CDR3aa: CASTATGGTDTQYF

v_gene: TRBV4-2
j_gene: TRBJ2-5
abundance: few
CDR3aa: CASSQDKLGGKVEQYF

v_gene: TRBV6-5
j_gene: TRBJ1-2
abundance: few
CDR3aa: CASSYGAGGADLGYTF

v_gene: TRBV15
j_gene: TRBJ2-5
abundance: few
CDR3aa: CATSRGQVKETQYF